The 30 T cell receptor beta chains below come from one sample, sequenced in a study of blood T cell repertoires in COVID-19. Measured with immunoSEQ multiplex PCR; TCRdb has only the in-frame clones, and not every one. Here the sample spans about 180,000 clones, more than 70% being singletons. The sample consisted of peripheral blood. The receptors were sampled from a woman aged 25 to 39 with acute or convalescent COVID-19.

The chain couples TRBV27 to TRBJ2-4; TRBD2 aligns across 9 bases. Germline values: CDR1 MNHEY, CDR2 SMNVEV (reference sequence). The CDR3 sequence is 14 residues long. J gave up 4 bases and V 7 bases, and 5 bases lay outside the gene matches. This CDR3 reads CASTPSGTKNIQYF. Written as DNA, the CDR3 is TGTGCCAGCACCCCTAGCGGGACAAAAAACATTCAGTACTTC.

The rearrangement joins TRBV2 to TRBJ2-5; D remains ambiguous. With 7 bases removed from V and 5 bases from J, the gap between germline ends came to 11 bases. This CDR3 spans 12 amino acids. Germline V CDR1 and CDR2: SNHLY, FYNNEI. The CDR3 sequence: CASTPSRETQYF. The CDR3 bases are TGTGCCAGCACCCCGTCTCGGGAGACCCAGTACTTC.

This sequence joins TRBV5-6 and TRBJ1-4; D uncertain. V gave up 0 bases and J gave up 8 bases, with 8 bases separating them. This CDR3 is 13 amino acids long. In germline, CDR1 is SGHDT, CDR2 YYEEEE. The CDR3 here is CASSLVTGEKLFF. The DNA for the CDR3 is TGTGCCAGCAGCTTGGTCACGGGGGAAAAACTGTTTTTT.

This clone has only one observation. V gene TRBV6-5 combines with J gene TRBJ1-1, with unresolved D. V lost 0 bases to trimming and J lost 1 base, with 6 bases between them. Germline-derived CDR1 and CDR2 are MNHEY and SVGAGI. This CDR3 comprises 14 residues. The CDR3 DNA is TGTGCCAGCAGTTACTCGAACGGGAACACTGAAGCTTTCTTT. Translated: CASSYSNGNTEAFF.

V gene TRBV5-5 combines with J gene TRBJ2-1; 7 bases are shared with TRBD2. The germline V gene encodes CDR1 SGHKS and CDR2 YYEKEE (reference sequence). The CDR3 extends over 13 amino acids. V gave up 7 bases and J gave up 1 base; unmatched junction bases: 2. CDR3 protein: CASQRDSYNEQFF. DNA for the CDR3: TGTGCCAGCCAGCGGGATTCCTACAATGAGCAGTTCTTC.

This rearrangement joins TRBV11-1 to TRBJ2-1; D is possibly TRBD2 (5 bases). This CDR3 contains 11 residues. Per the germline V gene, CDR1 is SGHAT and CDR2 is FQDESV (reference sequence). V was trimmed by 7 bases and J by 6 bases, leaving 7 bases between them. The CDR3 region has the DNA TGTGCCAGCACAGCGGCCAATGAGCAGTTCTTC. This codes for CASTAANEQFF.

The genes are TRBV7-2 and TRBJ1-2, with D perhaps TRBD1 (6 bases). The CDR3 loop spans 13 amino acids. Trimming shortened V by 1 base and J by 4 bases, and 7 bases separated the two germline ends. Germline CDR1 SGHTA, CDR2 FQGNSA. The CDR3 coding sequence is TGTGCCAGCAGCTTAGGAGGGGGCTATGGCTACACCTTC. This translates into CASSLGGGYGYTF.

The V gene is TRBV2, the J gene TRBJ2-3; perhaps TRBD1 as D (6 bases). This CDR3 is built from 14 residues. The germline V gene encodes CDR1 SNHLY and CDR2 FYNNEI. The V and J ends lost 5 bases and 5 bases respectively, with 14 bases between them. CDR3 loop: CASSTGNNRDTQYF. In DNA, the CDR3 is TGTGCCAGCAGTACAGGGAATAATAGAGATACGCAGTATTTT.

V usage is TRBV11-2 and J usage is TRBJ2-7, with 7 bases that match TRBD1. Germline V gene data show CDR1 as SGHAT and CDR2 as FQNNGV. There are 15 residues in the CDR3. After removal of 3 bases from V and 8 bases from J, the junction contained 13 bases not matched to a gene. The CDR3 reads CASSFLDRQSTKQYF. In DNA, the CDR3 is TGTGCCAGCAGCTTCCTGGACAGGCAGAGTACTAAGCAGTACTTC.

This clone was recorded only once. The J gene is TRBJ1-2, the V gene TRBV6-6; D gene unclear. CDR3 length: 16 residues. CDR1 is MNHNY and CDR2 is SVGAGI in the germline V gene (reference sequence). Between the trimmed V and J ends, which lost 8 bases and 3 bases, there was a span of 22 bases. Here the CDR3 reads CASSWGRHRRDYGYTF. CDR3 DNA sequence: TGTGCCAGCTCCTGGGGTCGGCACCGGAGGGACTATGGCTACACCTTC.

V and J are TRBV3-1 (or the pseudogene TRBV3-2) and TRBJ2-1; 10 bases line up with TRBD2. The CDR3 is made up of 15 amino acids. Germline V lookup: CDR1 LGHDT, CDR2 YNNKEL (reference sequence). Losses at the gene ends were 1 base for V and 9 bases for J; bases not matched to a gene: 6. CDR3 region: CASSQGTSGETEQFF. The CDR3 DNA sequence: TGTGCCAGCAGCCAAGGAACTAGCGGGGAAACTGAGCAGTTCTTC.

This clone was picked up one time. The CDR3 region is CASSRARTRFFGDNEQFF. The CDR3 region has the DNA TGTGCCAGTTCTAGAGCGCGGACTAGGTTTTTTGGGGACAATGAGCAGTTCTTC. This chain uses TRBV19 with TRBJ2-1, with TRBD2 matching 7 bases. The germline CDR1 and CDR2 sequences are LNHDA and SQIVND (reference sequence). Trimming removed 8 bases from V and 5 bases from J; junction bases left unmatched: 21. This CDR3 is built from 18 residues.

The CDR3 is CASSFSGLDNEQFF. For the CDR3, the DNA is TGTGCCAGCAGCTTTAGCGGGCTTGACAATGAGCAGTTCTTC. This chain joins TRBV11-3 and TRBJ2-1; 7 nucleotides align to TRBD2. The germline CDR1 and CDR2 sequences are SGHNT and YENEEA. The V segment lost 3 bases and the J segment 5 bases; nucleotides outside the gene matches: 4. This CDR3 spans 14 amino acids.

This chain connects TRBV11-3 to TRBJ1-1; the D is unclear. The CDR3 totals 13 residues. The V end was cut by 6 bases, the J end by 1 base, with 9 bases between. The germline CDR1 and CDR2 sequences are SGHNT and YENEEA. The CDR3 coding sequence is TGTGCCAGCAGTAACAGAGCGAACACTGAAGCTTTCTTT. Translated: CASSNRANTEAFF.

The chain couples TRBV7-2 to TRBJ2-7; maybe TRBD2 (5 bases). The CDR3 loop spans 11 amino acids. Germline CDR1 and CDR2: SGHTA and FQGNSA. The germline V and J ends were trimmed by 4 bases and 5 bases, with 6 bases remaining between them. CDR3 bases: TGTGCCAGCAGCTACGGGAACGAGCAGTACTTC. Residues: CASSYGNEQYF.

V gene TRBV14 combines with J gene TRBJ2-6; no reliable D call. Trimming shortened V by 2 bases and J by 1 base, and 9 bases separated the two germline ends. Germline V gene data show CDR1 as SGHDN and CDR2 as FVKESK. This CDR3 has 16 amino acids. The CDR3 sequence: CASSQMTGSGANVLTF. CDR3 in DNA: TGTGCCAGCAGCCAAATGACTGGATCTGGGGCCAACGTCCTGACTTTC.

The chain couples TRBV2 to TRBJ2-2; TRBD2 agrees at 7 bases. CDR1 and CDR2 (germline): SNHLY, FYNNEI. The CDR3 loop spans 17 amino acids. V was clipped by 0 bases and J by 7 bases; unmatched bases: 11. The CDR3 loop is CASSEAPAGALVGELFF. The DNA of the CDR3 is TGTGCCAGCAGTGAAGCGCCCGCGGGAGCACTCGTCGGGGAGCTGTTTTTT.

This sequence joins TRBV2 and TRBJ1-1, with a weak D call TRBD1 (6 bases). This CDR3 has 12 amino acids. CDR1 and CDR2 (germline): SNHLY, FYNNEI. The V end lost 0 bases, the J end lost 12 bases, and 11 bases lay between the germline ends. The CDR3 spells CASSEAPRGPFF. CDR3 DNA: TGTGCCAGCAGTGAAGCGCCCAGGGGACCTTTCTTT.

This clone has a handful of counts. The gene calls are TRBV2 and TRBJ1-6; D is undetermined. V lost 4 bases and J 7 bases, leaving 8 bases between the germline ends. The CDR3 covers 13 residues. Germline values: CDR1 SNHLY, CDR2 FYNNEI. CDR3 in amino acids: CASSAEGNSPLHF. CDR3 in DNA: TGTGCCAGCAGTGCTGAGGGAAATTCACCCCTCCACTTT. The entire variable domain, with the rest obtained from reference TRBV2 and TRBJ1-6, is as follows: EPEVTQTPSHQVTQMGQEVILRCVPISNHLYFYWYRQILGQKVEFLVSFYNNEISEKSEIFDDQFSVERPDGSNFTLKIRSTKLEDSAMYFCASSAEGNSPLHFGNGTRLTVT.

The chain links TRBV6-5 to TRBJ2-2; 12 nucleotides match TRBD2. Germline CDR1 and CDR2: MNHEY and SVGAGI. The CDR3 is 14 amino acids. Trimming at V came to 11 bases and at J to 3 bases, leaving 4 bases not matched to a gene. The CDR3 DNA reads TGTGCCGGCCGACTAGCGGGAGACACCGGGGAGCTGTTTTTT. Amino acid sequence: CAGRLAGDTGELFF.

The CDR3 DNA reads TGTGCCAGTAGCGGAGGTTACAATGAGCAGTTCTTC. This encodes CASSGGYNEQFF. V usage is TRBV27 and J usage is TRBJ2-1; weak D call: TRBD2 (6 bases). The CDR3 sequence is 12 residues long. Trimming pared 9 bases from V and 4 bases from J, leaving 10 bases between. Looked up from germline, CDR1 is MNHEY and CDR2 is SMNVEV (reference sequence).

The chain uses TRBV28 and TRBJ2-4, with D tentatively TRBD2 (6 bases). This CDR3 is 14 amino acids long. Looked up from germline, CDR1 is MDHEN and CDR2 is SYDVKM. Trimming took 4 bases from V and 9 from J, leaving 16 bases between them. In DNA, the CDR3 is TGTGCCAGCAGTTCCCCGGGGACTCTCGCCATTCAGTACTTC. Translation: CASSSPGTLAIQYF.

V is TRBV15 and J is TRBJ1-2, with TRBD1 as a possible D gene (5 bases). The V gene lost 0 bases and the J gene lost 8 bases, with 13 bases spanning the gap. Germline loops: CDR1 LNHNV, CDR2 YYDKDF (reference sequence). CDR3 length: 14 residues. As DNA, the CDR3 is TGTGCCACCAGCAGAGAGAGTGGGGGACTGGGCTACACCTTC. This translates into CATSRESGGLGYTF.

V is TRBV18 and J is TRBJ2-7; D ambiguous. V shed 2 bases and J shed 4 bases, with 12 bases lying between them. The V gene's germline CDR1 is KGHSH and CDR2 LQKENI. The CDR3 loop spans 14 amino acids. The CDR3 DNA sequence: TGTGCCAGCTCACCAACAAGTCCCTCTTACGAGCAGTACTTC. This sequence encodes CASSPTSPSYEQYF.

The chain has TRBV11-1 and TRBJ2-7; D is ambiguous. The length of the CDR3 is 13 residues. Germline lookup yields CDR1 SGHAT and CDR2 FQDESV (reference sequence). Trimming cost V 6 bases and J 3 bases, with 12 bases left between them. The CDR3 is CASSWSDRYEQYF. The CDR3 nucleotides read TGTGCCAGCAGTTGGAGCGACCGCTACGAGCAGTACTTC.

The chain's CDR3 is CASSLGYEQYF. CDR3 nucleotides: TGCGCCAGCAGCCTCGGGTACGAGCAGTACTTC. The chain employs TRBV5-1 and TRBJ2-7, with D unclear. Germline CDR1 is SGHRS and CDR2 is YFSETQ. Trimming left V 4 bases short and J 4 bases short, with 6 bases between. CDR3 length: 11 amino acids.

In its sample, this clone was seen once. The V gene is TRBV15, the J gene TRBJ1-5; TRBD1 matches 8 bases. CDR1 and CDR2 from the germline V gene are LNHNV and YYDKDF (reference sequence). The CDR3 has 14 amino acids. Losses at the gene ends were 8 bases for V and 7 bases for J; bases not matched to a gene: 10. This CDR3 is CATRGTGSGQPQHF. In nucleotides, the CDR3 is TGTGCCACCCGGGGGACAGGATCTGGGCAGCCCCAGCATTTT.

The chain links TRBV2 to TRBJ2-7; a weak D match, TRBD2 (6 bases). V was clipped by 6 bases and J by 1 base, with 10 bases between them. CDR3 length: 13 amino acids. The germline V gene encodes CDR1 SNHLY and CDR2 FYNNEI. In DNA, the CDR3 is TGTGCCAGCAGGGCGGAGGGTTCCTACGAGCAGTACTTC. It encodes CASRAEGSYEQYF.

The chain carries TRBV10-1 and TRBJ2-3; 7 nucleotides line up with TRBD2. Germline V gives CDR1 WNHNN, CDR2 SYGVQD (reference sequence). Losses at the gene ends were 3 bases for V and 1 base for J; bases not matched to a gene: 7. The CDR3 covers 16 residues. The CDR3 DNA reads TGCGCCAGCAGTGAAAGGAGCGGGGCCCGCACAGATACGCAGTATTTT. Its translation is CASSERSGARTDTQYF.

The rearrangement links TRBV18 to TRBJ1-1; D is undetermined. There are 16 residues in the CDR3. CDR1 KGHSH and CDR2 LQKENI come from the germline V gene. V was shortened by 2 bases and J by 1 base, with 14 bases between the two germline ends. CDR3 protein: CASSPSTSAANTEAFF. CDR3 sequence (DNA): TGTGCCAGCTCACCATCGACGTCCGCGGCGAACACTGAAGCTTTCTTT.